This is a list of T cell receptor beta chains from one sample in a study of OX40 agonist ivuxolimab in advanced cancers. This table comes from immunoSEQ multiplex PCR, and its TCRdb copy is limited to in-frame clones, with some not included. The sample lists about 55,000 clones; roughly 90% were seen once. The starting material was CD4+ or CD8+ T cells sorted from blood, obtained in a trial of the OX40 agonist ivuxolimab. The receptors were sampled from an adult with an advanced solid tumor such as melanoma, head and neck, liver or kidney cancer. Each CDR3 is given with its conserved first and last residue. The D gene is left open where the match is weak.

CDR3 protein,CDR3 DNA,V gene,D gene,CDR3 length,J gene
CAGLAGGPSYNEQFF,TGTGCCGGTCTAGCGGGAGGCCCATCCTACAATGAGCAGTTCTTC,TRBV7-9,TRBD2,15,TRBJ2-1
CASSSSRLAGNTDTQYF,TGTGCCAGCAGCTCGTCCCGACTAGCGGGGAACACAGATACGCAGTATTTT,TRBV7-3,TRBD2,17,TRBJ2-3
CASSLLGTSSESSPLHF,TGTGCCAGCAGTTTATTGGGGACGTCTTCTGAAAGTTCACCCCTCCACTTT,TRBV27,-,17,TRBJ1-6
CASSYQGLPNEQFF,TGTGCCAGCAGTTACCAGGGACTTCCAAATGAGCAGTTCTTC,TRBV6-5,-,14,TRBJ2-1
CASSADWQQYF,TGTGCCAGCAGCGCCGATTGGCAGCAGTACTTC,TRBV7-9,-,11,TRBJ2-7
CASSEQGALGYTF,TGTGCCAGCAGTGAGCAGGGGGCGTTGGGCTACACCTTC,TRBV6-1,TRBD1,13,TRBJ1-2
CASSEKGGPTSGRRGEQFF,TGTGCCAGCAGTGAAAAAGGGGGTCCGACTAGCGGGAGGAGGGGTGAGCAGTTCTTC,TRBV2,TRBD2,19,TRBJ2-1
CSARIGTGANVLTF,TGCAGCGCCAGGATAGGAACTGGGGCCAACGTCCTGACTTTC,TRBV29-1,-,14,TRBJ2-6
CASSQSQATYEQYF,TGTGCCAGCAGCCAGTCACAGGCCACCTACGAGCAGTACTTC,TRBV6-5,-,14,TRBJ2-7
CATNRDSSTDTQYF,TGTGCAACCAACCGGGACAGCAGCACAGATACGCAGTATTTT,TRBV19,TRBD1,14,TRBJ2-3
CASSIGGKYGYTF,TGTGCCAGTAGTATTGGAGGGAAATACGGCTACACCTTC,TRBV19,-,13,TRBJ1-2